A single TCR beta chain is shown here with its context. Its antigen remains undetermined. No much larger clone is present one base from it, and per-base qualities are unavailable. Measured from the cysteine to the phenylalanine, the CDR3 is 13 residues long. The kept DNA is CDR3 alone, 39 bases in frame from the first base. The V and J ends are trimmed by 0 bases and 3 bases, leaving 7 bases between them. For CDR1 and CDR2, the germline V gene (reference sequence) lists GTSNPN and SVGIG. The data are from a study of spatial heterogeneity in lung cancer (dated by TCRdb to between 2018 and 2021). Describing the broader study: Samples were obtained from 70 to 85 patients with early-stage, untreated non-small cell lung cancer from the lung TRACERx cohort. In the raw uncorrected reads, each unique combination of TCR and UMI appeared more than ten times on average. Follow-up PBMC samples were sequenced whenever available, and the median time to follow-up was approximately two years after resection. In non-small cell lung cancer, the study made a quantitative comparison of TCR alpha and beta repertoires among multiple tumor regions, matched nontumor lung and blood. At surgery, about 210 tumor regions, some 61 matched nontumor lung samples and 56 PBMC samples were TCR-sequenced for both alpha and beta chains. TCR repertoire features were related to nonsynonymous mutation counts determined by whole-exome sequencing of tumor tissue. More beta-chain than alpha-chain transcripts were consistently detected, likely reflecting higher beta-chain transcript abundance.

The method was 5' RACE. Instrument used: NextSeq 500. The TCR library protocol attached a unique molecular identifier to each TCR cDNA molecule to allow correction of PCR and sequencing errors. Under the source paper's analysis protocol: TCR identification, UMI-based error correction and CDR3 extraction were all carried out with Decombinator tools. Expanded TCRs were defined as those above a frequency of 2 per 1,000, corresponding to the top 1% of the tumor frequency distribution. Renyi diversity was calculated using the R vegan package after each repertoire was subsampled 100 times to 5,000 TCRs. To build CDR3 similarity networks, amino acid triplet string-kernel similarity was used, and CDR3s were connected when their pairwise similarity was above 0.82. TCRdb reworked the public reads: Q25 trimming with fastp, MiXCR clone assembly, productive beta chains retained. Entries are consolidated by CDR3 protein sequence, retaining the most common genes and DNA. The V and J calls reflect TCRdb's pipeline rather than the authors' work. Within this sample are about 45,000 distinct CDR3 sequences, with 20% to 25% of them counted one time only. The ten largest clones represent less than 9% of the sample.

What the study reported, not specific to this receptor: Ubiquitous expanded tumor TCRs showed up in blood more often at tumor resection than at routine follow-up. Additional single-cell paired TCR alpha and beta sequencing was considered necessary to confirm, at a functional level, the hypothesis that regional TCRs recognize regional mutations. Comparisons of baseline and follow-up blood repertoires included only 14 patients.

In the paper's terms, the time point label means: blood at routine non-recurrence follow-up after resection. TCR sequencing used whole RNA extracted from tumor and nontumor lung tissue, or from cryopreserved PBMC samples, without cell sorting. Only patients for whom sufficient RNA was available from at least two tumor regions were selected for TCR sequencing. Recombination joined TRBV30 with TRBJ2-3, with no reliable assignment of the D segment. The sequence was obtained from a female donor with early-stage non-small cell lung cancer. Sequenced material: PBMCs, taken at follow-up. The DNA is TGTGCCTGGAGTGTAGGGAAGACAGATACGCAGTATTTT. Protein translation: CAWSVGKTDTQYF. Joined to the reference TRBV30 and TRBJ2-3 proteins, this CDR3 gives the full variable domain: SQTIHQWPATLVQPVGSPLSLECTVEGTSNPNLYWYRQAAGRGLQLLFYSVGIGQISSEVPQNLSASRPQDRQFILSSKKLLLSDSGFYLCAWSVGKTDTQYFGPGTRLTVL.